Each of the 7 T cell receptor beta chains below was sequenced from the same sample in a study of OX40 agonist ivuxolimab in advanced cancers. The protocol was immunoSEQ multiplex PCR, while the TCRdb copy is restricted to in-frame clones and leaves out a portion. There are more than 45,000 clones in the sample; about 84% occur only once, and more than 2.5% lies in the top ten. This specimen consisted of CD4+ or CD8+ T cells sorted from blood, obtained in a trial of the OX40 agonist ivuxolimab. Every receptor here comes from an adult with an advanced solid tumor such as melanoma, head and neck, liver or kidney cancer.

This clone was counted a single time. The chain is built from TRBV7-3 and TRBJ2-3; 8 bases are shared with TRBD2. The V gene's germline CDR1 is SGHTA and CDR2 FQGTGA. CDR3 size: 14 residues. Trimming removed 3 bases from V and 4 bases from J; junction bases left unmatched: 3. CDR3 sequence reads: CASSLSGGPDTQYF. CDR3 DNA: TGTGCCAGCAGCTTGAGCGGGGGCCCAGATACGCAGTATTTT.

This chain joins TRBV6-5 and TRBJ1-2; 8 bases are shared with TRBD1. V shed 5 bases and J 8 bases; nucleotides not matched to a gene: 10. The CDR3 runs to 14 residues. Germline V gene sequence: CDR1 MNHEY, CDR2 SVGAGI. The CDR3 region has the DNA TGTGCCAGCAGTCCCCTTGGACAGGGACGGGGCTACACCTTC. This sequence encodes CASSPLGQGRGYTF.

The chain has TRBV7-8 and TRBJ2-1; TRBD1 aligns across 8 bases. This CDR3 comprises 17 residues. Unmatched junction bases numbered 9, after V lost 1 base and J lost 4 bases. Germline CDR1 is SGHVS and CDR2 is FQNEAQ. The CDR3 DNA follows: TGTGCCAGCAGCTTAGAAACCGGGACAGGAGGGTACAATGAGCAGTTCTTC. Its translation: CASSLETGTGGYNEQFF.

The V gene is TRBV29-1, the J gene TRBJ2-3, with D perhaps matching TRBD2 (5 bases). Germline assignment: CDR1 SQVTM and CDR2 ANQGSEA. The CDR3 covers 14 residues. V dropped 7 bases and J dropped 5 bases, with 19 bases sitting between them. The CDR3 coding sequence is TGCAGCGCCAAAACTAGACCGGTGGGAGATACGCAGTATTTT. Protein product: CSAKTRPVGDTQYF.

The rearrangement uses TRBV5-8 and TRBJ2-2, with unresolved D. This CDR3 region has 11 residues. The germline V gene has CDR1 SGHTS and CDR2 YDEGEE. The ends were cut back, 10 bases at V and 5 bases at J, with 9 bases in the middle. CDR3 residues: CAEKATGELFF. The CDR3 nucleotides are TGTGCCGAGAAGGCAACCGGGGAGCTGTTTTTT.

V usage is TRBV28 and J usage is TRBJ1-2; 8 positions agree with TRBD1. The CDR3 runs 15 residues. CDR1 is MDHEN, CDR2 SYDVKM, per germline. Trimming took 0 bases from V and 7 from J; bases not matched to a gene: 7. This CDR3 reads CASSLWSTGGRGYTF. The DNA of the CDR3 is TGTGCCAGCAGTTTATGGTCTACAGGGGGTCGTGGCTACACCTTC.

The chain has TRBV6-6 and TRBJ2-7; 7 nucleotides agree with TRBD1. The germline gives CDR1 MNHNY, CDR2 SVGAGI (reference sequence). The V and J ends lost 5 bases and 6 bases, in that order; junction bases with no gene match: 13. The CDR3 covers 15 residues. DNA for the CDR3: TGTGCCAGCAGTCGACAGGGCTTGGGGCTCGGCGAGCAGTACTTC. Translated: CASSRQGLGLGEQYF.